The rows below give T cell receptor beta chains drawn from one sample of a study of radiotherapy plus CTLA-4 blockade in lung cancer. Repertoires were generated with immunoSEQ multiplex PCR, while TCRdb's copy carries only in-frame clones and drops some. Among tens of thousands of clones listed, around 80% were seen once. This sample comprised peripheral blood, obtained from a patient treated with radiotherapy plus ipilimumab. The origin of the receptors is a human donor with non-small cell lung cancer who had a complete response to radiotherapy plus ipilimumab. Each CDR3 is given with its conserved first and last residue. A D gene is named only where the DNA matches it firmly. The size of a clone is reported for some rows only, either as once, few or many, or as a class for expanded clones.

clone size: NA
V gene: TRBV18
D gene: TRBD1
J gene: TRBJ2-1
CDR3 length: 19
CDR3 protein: CASSKTGTGPSTLANEQFF
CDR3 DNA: TGTGCCAGCTCAAAGACCGGGACAGGGCCTTCAACCCTTGCCAATGAGCAGTTCTTC

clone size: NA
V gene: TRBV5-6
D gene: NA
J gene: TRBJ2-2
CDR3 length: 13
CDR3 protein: CASSLRNTGELFF
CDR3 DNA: TGTGCCAGCAGCTTGAGGAACACCGGGGAGCTGTTTTTT

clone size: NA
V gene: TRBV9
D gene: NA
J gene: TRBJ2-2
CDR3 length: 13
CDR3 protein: CASSATKTGELFF
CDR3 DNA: TGTGCCAGCAGCGCTACAAAAACCGGGGAGCTGTTTTTT

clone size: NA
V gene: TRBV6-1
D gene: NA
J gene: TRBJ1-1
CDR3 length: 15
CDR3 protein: CATGGGPRPNDEAFF
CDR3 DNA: TGTGCCACCGGGGGGGGGCCTCGACCAAATGATGAAGCTTTCTTT

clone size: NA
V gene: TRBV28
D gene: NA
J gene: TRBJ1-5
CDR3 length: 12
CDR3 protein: CASSSFDQPQHF
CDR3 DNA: TGTGCCAGCAGTTCGTTCGATCAGCCCCAGCATTTT

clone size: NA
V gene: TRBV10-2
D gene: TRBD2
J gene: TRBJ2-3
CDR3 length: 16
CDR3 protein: CASRRTLAGEADTQYF
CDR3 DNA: TGCGCCAGCAGAAGGACACTAGCGGGAGAGGCGGATACGCAGTATTTT

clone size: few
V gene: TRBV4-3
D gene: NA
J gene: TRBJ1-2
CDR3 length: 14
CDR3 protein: CASSQAGTRYGYTF
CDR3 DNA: TGCGCCAGCAGCCAAGCAGGGACAAGATATGGCTACACCTTC

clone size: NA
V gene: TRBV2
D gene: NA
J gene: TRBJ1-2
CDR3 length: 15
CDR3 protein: CASSEIAAGPYGYTF
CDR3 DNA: TGTGCCAGCAGTGAAATCGCCGCCGGACCCTATGGCTACACCTTC

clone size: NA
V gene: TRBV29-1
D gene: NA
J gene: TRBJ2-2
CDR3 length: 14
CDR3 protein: CSVLSLKNTGELFF
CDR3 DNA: TGCAGCGTTCTTTCCCTAAAGAACACCGGGGAGCTGTTTTTT

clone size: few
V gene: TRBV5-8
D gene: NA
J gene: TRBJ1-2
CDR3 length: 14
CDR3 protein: CASRREGSTWGYTF
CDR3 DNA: TGTGCCAGCAGGCGAGAGGGGAGTACGTGGGGCTACACCTTC

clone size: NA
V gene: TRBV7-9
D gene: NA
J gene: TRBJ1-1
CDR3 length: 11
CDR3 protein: CASSSTVAAFF
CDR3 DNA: TGTGCCAGCAGCTCGACAGTGGCAGCTTTCTTT